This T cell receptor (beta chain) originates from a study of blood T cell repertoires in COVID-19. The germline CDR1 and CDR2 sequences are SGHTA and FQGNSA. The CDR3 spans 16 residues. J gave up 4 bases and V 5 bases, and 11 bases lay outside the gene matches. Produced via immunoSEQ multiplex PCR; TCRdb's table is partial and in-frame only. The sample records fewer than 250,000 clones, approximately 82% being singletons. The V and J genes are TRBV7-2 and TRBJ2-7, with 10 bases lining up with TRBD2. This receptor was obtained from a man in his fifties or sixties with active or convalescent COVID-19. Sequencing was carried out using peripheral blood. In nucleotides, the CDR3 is TGTGCCAGCAGCCCTAAGGGGCTAGCGGGGGATTACGAGCAGTACTTC. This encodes CASSPKGLAGDYEQYF.